These 3 T cell receptor beta chains were sequenced from one sample in a study of technical replicates of blood from a few donors. Method: immunoSEQ multiplex PCR; TCRdb's copy keeps in-frame clones and lacks some. The sample lists about 84,000 clones; roughly 98% were seen once. The sample consisted of T cells isolated from PBMCs. These receptor sequences come from a human donor in good health.

This sequence joins TRBV28 and TRBJ2-1; the match to TRBD2 covers 8 bases. The germline CDR1 and CDR2 sequences are MDHEN and SYDVKM. J gave up 8 bases and V 4 bases, and 19 bases lay outside the gene matches. The CDR3 is 18 residues long. CDR3 sequence: CASSSPEREQVFVDEQFF. In DNA form, the CDR3 reads TGTGCCAGCAGTTCCCCGGAGCGGGAGCAAGTTTTTGTGGATGAGCAGTTCTTC.

This chain links TRBV10-2 with TRBJ1-2; 9 bases are shared with TRBD1. V lost 5 bases to trimming and J lost 6 bases; unmatched junction nucleotides: 10. The CDR3 extends over 15 amino acids. Germline lookup yields CDR1 WSHSY and CDR2 SAAADI. The CDR3 DNA reads TGCGCCAGCAGTTTTCCGGGACAGGGAAAGAATGGCTACACCTTC. It codes for CASSFPGQGKNGYTF.

The chain combines TRBV28 with TRBJ2-7; TRBD1 agrees at 11 bases. The CDR3 runs to 14 residues. J lost 11 bases, V lost 3 bases, and 9 bases had no gene match. Germline assignment: CDR1 MDHEN and CDR2 SYDVKM. The CDR3 sequence is CASSFADRGRGEYF. The DNA of the CDR3 is TGTGCCAGCAGTTTTGCGGACAGGGGGCGTGGGGAGTACTTC.